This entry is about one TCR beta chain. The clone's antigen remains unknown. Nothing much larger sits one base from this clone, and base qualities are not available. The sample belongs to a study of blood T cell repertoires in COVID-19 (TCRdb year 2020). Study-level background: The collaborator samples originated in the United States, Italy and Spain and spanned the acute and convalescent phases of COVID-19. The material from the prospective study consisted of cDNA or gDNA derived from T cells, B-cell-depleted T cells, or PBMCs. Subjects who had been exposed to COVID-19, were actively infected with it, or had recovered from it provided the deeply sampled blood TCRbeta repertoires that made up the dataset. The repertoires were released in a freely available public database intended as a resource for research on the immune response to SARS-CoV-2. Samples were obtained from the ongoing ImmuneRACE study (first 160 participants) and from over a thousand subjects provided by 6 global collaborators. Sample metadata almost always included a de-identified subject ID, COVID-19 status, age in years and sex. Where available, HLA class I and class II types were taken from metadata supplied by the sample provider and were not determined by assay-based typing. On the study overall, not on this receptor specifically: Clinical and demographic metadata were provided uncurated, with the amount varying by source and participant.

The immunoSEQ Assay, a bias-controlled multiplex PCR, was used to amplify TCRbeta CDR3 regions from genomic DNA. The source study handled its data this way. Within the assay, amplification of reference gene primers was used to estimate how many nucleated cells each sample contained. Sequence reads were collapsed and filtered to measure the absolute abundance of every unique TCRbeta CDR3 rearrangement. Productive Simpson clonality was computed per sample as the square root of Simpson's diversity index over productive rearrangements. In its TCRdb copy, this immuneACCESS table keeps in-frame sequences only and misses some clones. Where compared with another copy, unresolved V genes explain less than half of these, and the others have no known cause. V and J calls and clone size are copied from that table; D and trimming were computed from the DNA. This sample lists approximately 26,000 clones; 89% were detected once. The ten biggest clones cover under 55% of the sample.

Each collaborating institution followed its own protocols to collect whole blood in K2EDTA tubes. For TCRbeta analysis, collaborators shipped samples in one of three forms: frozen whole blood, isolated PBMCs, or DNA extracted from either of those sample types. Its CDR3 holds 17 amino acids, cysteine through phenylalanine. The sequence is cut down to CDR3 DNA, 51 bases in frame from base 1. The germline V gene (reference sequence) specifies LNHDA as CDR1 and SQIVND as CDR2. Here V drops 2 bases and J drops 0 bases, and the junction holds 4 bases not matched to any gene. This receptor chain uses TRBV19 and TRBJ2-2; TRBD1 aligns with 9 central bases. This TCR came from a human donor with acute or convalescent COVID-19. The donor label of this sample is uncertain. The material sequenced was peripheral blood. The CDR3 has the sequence CASSIRDRAPNTGELFF. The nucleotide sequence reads TGTGCCAGTAGTATACGGGACAGGGCCCCGAACACCGGGGAGCTGTTTTTT.